Listed below are T cell receptor beta chains from one sample, sequenced in a study of blood T cell repertoires in COVID-19. Using immunoSEQ multiplex PCR, the repertoire was profiled, and TCRdb retains in-frame clones only, with some absent. The sample yields approximately 170,000 clones, roughly 80% seen once. The sequenced sample consisted of PBMCs or T cells enriched from blood (not recorded which). These receptor sequences come from a woman aged 50 to 60 who had recovered from COVID-19. Both conserved end residues are part of each CDR3. Part of the rows lack a size; the others show once, few, many or a class for expanded clones.

>few|TRBV27
CASSSSRGYYGYTF
>.|TRBV13
CASSFRGRDNNEQFF
>once|TRBV20-1
CSASGRGNQPQHF
>.|TRBV6-2/TRBV6-3
CASSLSETDTQYF
>.|TRBV12-3/TRBV12-4
CASEVAGDTEAFF
>.|TRBV18
CASSPQPIGQANYGYTF
>.|TRBV7-8
CASSPRDRANTGELFF
>once|TRBV7-2
CASSLKDGTPPMPQHF
>.|TRBV30
CAWSLTSARTDTQYF
>.|TRBV5-8
CASSEPSRGDGYTF
>.|TRBV5-5
CASSVGPNTEAFF
>.|TRBV23-1
CASSQSPGTGDPCGNQPQHF
>once|TRBV12-3/TRBV12-4
CASSLGRTDTQYF
>.|TRBV21-1
CAKGQPTYNEQFF
>.|TRBV28
CASSVQGAETQYF
>.|TRBV5-1
CASSFEARNEKLFF
>.|TRBV14
CASSGLRKNTEAFF
>once|TRBV20-1
CSASWGGGSNQPQHF
>.|TRBV5-1
CASSWGGHVYF
>once|TRBV27
CASTWAGGRIDAPLHF
>.|TRBV28
CASSLYRGATNEKLFF
>medium-sized|TRBV2
CASSEITGFTDTQYF
>.|TRBV11-2
CASSLARTGMNTEAFF
>.|TRBV18
CASSPGQGGAWEQFF
>.|TRBV5-1
CASSLVRGGYQETQYF
>.|TRBV9
CASSGTSVTGELFF
>many|TRBV7-3
CASSSVASDEQFF
>many|TRBV2
CASSGQGVGAQHF
>.|TRBV5-1
CASSFTRDRVASPLHF
>.|TRBV7-9
CAAARIAKNIQYF
>.|TRBV20-1
CSASQPRERGDTQYF
>.|TRBV6-5
CASSYSWERGTDTQYF
>.|TRBV7-2
CASTLNTEAFF
>.|TRBV30
CAWSVRWRGDDTQYF
>.|TRBV3-1/TRBV3-2
CASSQRTGTNTGELFF
>.|TRBV11-3
CASSLGATVSGNTIYF
>.|TRBV5-6
CASSYPTGGASGELFF
>.|TRBV4-1
CASSQVGGQGDQPQHF
>.|TRBV27
CASSLGDSVEGYTF
>.|TRBV7-9
CASSLRGLNTEAFF
>.|TRBV5-4
CASSSVVAEASTDTQYF
>.|TRBV7-3
CASSPRTASYNEQFF
>.|TRBV5-1
CASSLALFETQYF
>once|TRBV28
CASSFLTGSSNQPQHF
>.|TRBV3-1/TRBV3-2
CASSQDYEPAFF
>.|TRBV19
CASRCTGCTEAFF
>.|TRBV7-9
CASQLTVNQPQHF
>.|TRBV2
CASIPAEPNTEAFF
>.|TRBV5-1
CASSLDIGELFF
>few|TRBV12-3/TRBV12-4
CASSPLEYQPQHF